Detailed here is one T cell receptor (beta chain). This record belongs to a study of liver allograft versus peripheral blood T cells. Study summary: Repertoires of T cell receptors in transplanted livers were compared with recipients' peripheral blood repertoires.

TCRdb fed the reads into MiXCR, producing one record per CDR3 protein. The sample lists some 15,000 distinct CDR3 sequences; 25% to 35% were seen once. This CDR3 has 16 amino acids. Trimming took off 4 bases at V and 4 bases at J, with 19 bases between the two ends. Germline V gene data show CDR1 as MGHDK and CDR2 as SYGVNS. V gene TRBV25-1 combines with J gene TRBJ2-5; no definite D call. The sequence was collected from a human patient who had a liver transplant. Some T cells may have originated in the graft donor. The CDR3 coding sequence is TGTGCCAGCAGTGCCGGGTCATCAAGTCTGGCAGAGACCCAGTACTTC. The encoded protein is CASSAGSSSLAETQYF.